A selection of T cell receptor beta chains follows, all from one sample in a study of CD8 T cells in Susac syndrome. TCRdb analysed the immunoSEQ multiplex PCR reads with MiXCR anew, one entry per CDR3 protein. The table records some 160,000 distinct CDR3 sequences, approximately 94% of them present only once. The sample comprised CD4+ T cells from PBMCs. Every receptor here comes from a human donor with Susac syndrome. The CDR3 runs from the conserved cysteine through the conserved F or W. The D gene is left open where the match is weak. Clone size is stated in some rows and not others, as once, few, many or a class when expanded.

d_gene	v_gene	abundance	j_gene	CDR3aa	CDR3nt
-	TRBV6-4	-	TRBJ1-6	CASSDNSTPGPTHF	TGTGCCAGCAGTGACAACTCGACCCCGGGACCCACTCACTTT
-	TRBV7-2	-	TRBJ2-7	CASRSTTGWDSYEQYF	TGTGCCAGCAGATCCACAACAGGGTGGGACTCCTACGAGCAGTACTTC
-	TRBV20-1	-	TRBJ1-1	CSVPGPMNTEAFF	TGCAGTGTTCCCGGGCCAATGAACACTGAAGCTTTCTTT
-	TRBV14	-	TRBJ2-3	CASSVQAGTDTQYF	TGTGCCAGCAGCGTACAAGCAGGCACAGATACGCAGTATTTT
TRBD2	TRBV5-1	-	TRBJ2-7	CASSLVASGGPSYEQYF	TGCGCCAGCAGCTTGGTTGCTAGCGGGGGTCCCTCCTACGAGCAGTACTTC
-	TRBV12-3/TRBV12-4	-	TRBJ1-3	CASSLEAGNTIYF	TGTGCCAGCAGTTTGGAGGCTGGAAACACCATATATTTT
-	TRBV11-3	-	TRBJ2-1	CASSSIRGRNEQFF	TGTGCCAGCAGCTCAATCCGGGGTAGGAATGAGCAGTTCTTC
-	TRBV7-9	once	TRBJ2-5	CASSSTDHETQYF	TGTGCCAGCAGCTCGACAGATCACGAGACCCAGTACTTC
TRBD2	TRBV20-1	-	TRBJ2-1	CSAGGTSVSNEQFF	TGCAGTGCTGGCGGGACTAGCGTGTCCAATGAGCAGTTCTTC
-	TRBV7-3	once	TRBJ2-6	CASSLKSSGANVLTF	TGTGCCAGCAGCTTAAAGAGCTCTGGGGCCAACGTCCTGACTTTC